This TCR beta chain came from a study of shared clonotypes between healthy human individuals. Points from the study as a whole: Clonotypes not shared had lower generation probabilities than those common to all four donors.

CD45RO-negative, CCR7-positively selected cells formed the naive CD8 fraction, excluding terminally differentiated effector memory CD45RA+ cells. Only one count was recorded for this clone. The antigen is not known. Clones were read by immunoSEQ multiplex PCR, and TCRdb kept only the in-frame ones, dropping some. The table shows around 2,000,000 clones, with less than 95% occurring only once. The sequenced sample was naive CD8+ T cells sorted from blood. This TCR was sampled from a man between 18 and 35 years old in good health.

The CDR3 coding sequence is TGTGCCAGCAGGTTAGGGACCGCAGCCTACGAGCAGTACTTC. Encoded protein: CASRLGTAAYEQYF. This chain uses TRBV6-1 with TRBJ2-7; D tentatively fits TRBD1 or TRBD2 (5 bases each). The V end lost 6 bases, the J end lost 2 bases, and 14 bases lay between the germline ends. The CDR3 runs to 14 residues. Germline V CDR1 and CDR2: MNHNS, SASEGT.